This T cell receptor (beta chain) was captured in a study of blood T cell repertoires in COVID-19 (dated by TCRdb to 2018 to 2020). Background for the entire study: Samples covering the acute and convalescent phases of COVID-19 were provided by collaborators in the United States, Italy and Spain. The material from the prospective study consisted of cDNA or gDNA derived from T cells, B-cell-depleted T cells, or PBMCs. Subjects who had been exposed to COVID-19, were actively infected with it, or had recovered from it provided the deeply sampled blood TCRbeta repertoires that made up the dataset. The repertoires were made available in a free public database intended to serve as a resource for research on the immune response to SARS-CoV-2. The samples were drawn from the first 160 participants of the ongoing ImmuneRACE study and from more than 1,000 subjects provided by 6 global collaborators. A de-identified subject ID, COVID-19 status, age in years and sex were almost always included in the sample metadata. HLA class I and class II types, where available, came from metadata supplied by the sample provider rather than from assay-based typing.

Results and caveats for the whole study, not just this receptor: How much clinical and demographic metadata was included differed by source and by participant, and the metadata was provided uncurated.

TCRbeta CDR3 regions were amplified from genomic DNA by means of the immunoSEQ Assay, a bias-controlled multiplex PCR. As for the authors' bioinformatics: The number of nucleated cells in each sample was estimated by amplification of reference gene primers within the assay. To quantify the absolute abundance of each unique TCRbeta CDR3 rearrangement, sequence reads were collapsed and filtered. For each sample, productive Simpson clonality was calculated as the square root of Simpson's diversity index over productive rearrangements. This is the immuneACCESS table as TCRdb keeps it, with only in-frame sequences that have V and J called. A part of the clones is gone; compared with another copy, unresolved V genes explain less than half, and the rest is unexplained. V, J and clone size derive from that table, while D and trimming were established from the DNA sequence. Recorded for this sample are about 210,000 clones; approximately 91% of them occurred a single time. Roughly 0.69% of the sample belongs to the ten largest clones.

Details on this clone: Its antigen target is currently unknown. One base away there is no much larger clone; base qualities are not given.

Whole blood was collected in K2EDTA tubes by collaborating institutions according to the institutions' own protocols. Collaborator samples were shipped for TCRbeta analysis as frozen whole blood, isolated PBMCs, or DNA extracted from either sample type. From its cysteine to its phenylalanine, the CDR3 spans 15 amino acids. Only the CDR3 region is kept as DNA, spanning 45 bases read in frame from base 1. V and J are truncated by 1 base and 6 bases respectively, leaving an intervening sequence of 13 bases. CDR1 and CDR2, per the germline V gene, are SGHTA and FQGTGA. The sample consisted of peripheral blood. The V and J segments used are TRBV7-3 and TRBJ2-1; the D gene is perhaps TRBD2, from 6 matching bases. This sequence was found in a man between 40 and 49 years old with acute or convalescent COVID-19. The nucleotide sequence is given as TGTGCCAGCAGCTTAAGTCTAGGCGGGGCCAATGAGCAGTTCTTC. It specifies CASSLSLGGANEQFF.